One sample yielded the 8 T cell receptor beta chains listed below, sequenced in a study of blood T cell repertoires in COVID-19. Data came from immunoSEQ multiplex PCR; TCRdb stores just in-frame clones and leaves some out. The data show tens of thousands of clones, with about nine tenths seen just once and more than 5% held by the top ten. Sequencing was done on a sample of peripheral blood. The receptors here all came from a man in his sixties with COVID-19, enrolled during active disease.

CDR3 sequence reads: CASSPPPPGYRYNEQFF. DNA of the CDR3: TGCGCCAGCAGCCCTCCTCCTCCGGGGTATCGCTACAATGAGCAGTTCTTC. The chain joins TRBV5-1 to TRBJ2-1; tentatively, D is TRBD2 (5 bases). Trimming cost V 4 bases and J 3 bases, with 20 bases left between them. CDR1 and CDR2 from the germline V gene are SGHRS and YFSETQ. The CDR3 extends over 17 amino acids. Full variable domain (rest looked up from reference TRBV5-1 and TRBJ2-1): KAGVTQTPRYLIKTRGQQVTLSCSPISGHRSVSWYQQTPGQGLQFLFEYFSETQRNKGNFPGRFSGRQFSNSRSEMNVSTLELGDSALYLCASSPPPPGYRYNEQFFGPGTRLTVL.

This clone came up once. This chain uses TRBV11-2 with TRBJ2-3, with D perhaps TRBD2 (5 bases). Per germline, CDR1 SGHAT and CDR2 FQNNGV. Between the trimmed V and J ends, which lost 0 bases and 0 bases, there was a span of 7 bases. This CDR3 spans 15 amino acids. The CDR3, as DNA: TGTGCCAGCAGCTTAGATCGGGGTAGCACAGATACGCAGTATTTT. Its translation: CASSLDRGSTDTQYF.

CDR3 nucleotides: TGTGCCAGCAGTTCCCGACTAGCGGGAGGAAATGAGCAGTTCTTC. This gives the protein CASSSRLAGGNEQFF. The rearrangement uses TRBV6-2 or TRBV6-3 and TRBJ2-1; 13 bases agree with TRBD2. V lost 4 bases and J lost 7; bases outside the gene matches: 4. Germline values: CDR1 MNHEY, CDR2 SVGEGT. The CDR3 loop spans 15 amino acids.

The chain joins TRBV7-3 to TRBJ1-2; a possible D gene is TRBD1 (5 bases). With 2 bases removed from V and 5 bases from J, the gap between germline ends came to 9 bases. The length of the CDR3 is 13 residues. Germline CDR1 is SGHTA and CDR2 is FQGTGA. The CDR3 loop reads CASSLYGTYGYTF. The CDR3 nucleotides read TGTGCCAGCAGCTTATACGGGACTTATGGCTACACCTTC.

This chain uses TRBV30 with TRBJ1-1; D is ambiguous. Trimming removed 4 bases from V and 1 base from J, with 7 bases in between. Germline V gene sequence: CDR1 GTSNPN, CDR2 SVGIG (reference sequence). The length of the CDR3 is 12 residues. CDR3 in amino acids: CAWNPTNTEAFF. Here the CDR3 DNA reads TGTGCCTGGAACCCTACGAACACTGAAGCTTTCTTT.

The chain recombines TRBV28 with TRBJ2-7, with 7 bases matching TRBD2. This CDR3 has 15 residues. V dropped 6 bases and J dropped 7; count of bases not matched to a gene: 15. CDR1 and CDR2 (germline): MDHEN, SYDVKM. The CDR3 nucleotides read TGTGCCAGCAGCCCTCTGGGGTTAAGGGGAGGGGAGCAGTACTTC. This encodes CASSPLGLRGGEQYF.

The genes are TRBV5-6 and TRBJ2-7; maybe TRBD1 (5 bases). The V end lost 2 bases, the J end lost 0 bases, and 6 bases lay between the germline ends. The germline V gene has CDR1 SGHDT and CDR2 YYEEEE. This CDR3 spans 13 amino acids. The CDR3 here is CASSFRDSYEQYF. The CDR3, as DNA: TGTGCCAGCAGCTTCAGGGACTCCTACGAGCAGTACTTC.

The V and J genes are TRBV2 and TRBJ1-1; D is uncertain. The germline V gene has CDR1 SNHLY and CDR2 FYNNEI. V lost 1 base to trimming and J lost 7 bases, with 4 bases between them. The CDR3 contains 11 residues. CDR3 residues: CASSEDSEAFF. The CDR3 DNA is TGTGCCAGCAGTGAAGACAGTGAAGCTTTCTTT.